This TCR beta chain was found in a study of long-term antiretroviral therapy in people with HIV. Study details: There is a gap of about a decade between the earliest samples and the later 2015 immediate-ART recommendation.

Broader study findings: Compared with controls, HIV repertoires showed narrower CDR3 length ranges. The study lacked data on ART adherence, viral resistance or therapy changes.

The CDR3 covers 15 residues. Trimming stripped 6 bases from V and 1 base from J, with 12 bases between. Germline CDR1 is SGHAT and CDR2 is FQNNGV. Version v3.0 of the immunoSEQ assay ran at survey level. Sequencing was designed to cover roughly 35,000-55,000 T-cell genomes in each sample. Here immunoSEQ multiplex PCR was the method, and the copy in TCRdb shows in-frame clones only, minus some. This table has tens of thousands of clones, under 90% appearing once. On this clone: Its antigen is still unknown.

Sample: unsorted PBMCs, taken less than 2.5 years after starting antiretroviral therapy. The chain employs TRBV11-2 and TRBJ2-2, with D maybe TRBD2 (5 bases). The origin of this receptor is a man aged 35 to 55 with HIV. The CDR3 DNA follows: TGTGCCAGCAGATTACTAGACTGGAACACCGGGGAGCTGTTTTTT. This gives the protein CASRLLDWNTGELFF.